These 12 T cell receptor beta chains originate from one sample sequenced in a study of T-cell reconstitution after alpha-beta-depleted transplantation in children. Whole-study results and caveats: T-cell numbers and diversity one year post-transplant derived largely from freshly generated T cells.

Unique molecular identifiers were incorporated when the TCRbeta library was constructed. Via MiXCR, TCRdb re-called the PCR reads, giving one row per CDR3 protein. The sample includes 330,000 or so distinct CDR3 sequences, almost 8% of them seen just once. Their antigen targets remain unknown. The sample was peripheral blood, taken 360 days after TCRalphabeta/CD19-depleted stem cell transplant. The receptors come from a female patient aged 2-10 years who had a stem cell transplant for Fanconi anemia, so the T cells may come from the graft donor.

This clonotype has ten or more counts. V is TRBV20-1 and J is TRBJ2-3; D gene unclear. This CDR3 comprises 14 residues. CDR1 DFQATT and CDR2 SNEGSKA come from the germline V gene (reference sequence). V gave up 3 bases and J gave up 0 bases, with 10 bases separating them. The CDR3 nucleotides are TGCAGTGCTAGTCAAAGACTGAGCACAGATACGCAGTATTTT. It translates to CSASQRLSTDTQYF.

The sample holds many counts of this clonotype. This chain links TRBV29-1 with TRBJ2-5; D is uncertain. This CDR3 spans 13 amino acids. Between the trimmed V and J ends, which lost 2 bases and 5 bases, there was a span of 12 bases. CDR1 SQVTM and CDR2 ANQGSEA come from the germline V gene. DNA of the CDR3: TGCAGCGTTGAAAGATCGGAGTGGGAGACCCAGTACTTC. Translated, it gives CSVERSEWETQYF.

Turning to this clonotype: With a much larger clone just one base away, this may be a read error. The chain combines TRBV7-1 with TRBJ1-1, with no clear D. TRBV7-1 qualifies as an ORF whose function is uncertain. The CDR3 has 13 amino acids. CDR3 loop: CASGSHILTEAFF. The CDR3 DNA follows: TGTGCCAGCGGCTCCCACATCCTCACTGAAGCTTTCTTT.

In this sample, this clonotype turned up many times. The gene calls are TRBV7-3 and TRBJ1-1, with TRBD1 matching 8 bases. J was trimmed by 4 bases and V by 2 bases; bases with no gene match: 3. This CDR3 comprises 14 residues. Germline CDR1 SGHTA, CDR2 FQGTGA. The CDR3 loop is CASSLDRGSTEAFF. CDR3 nucleotide sequence: TGTGCCAGCAGCTTAGACAGGGGTAGCACTGAAGCTTTCTTT. Using reference TRBV7-3 and TRBJ1-1 for the parts outside the CDR3, the full variable domain is GAGVSQTPSNKVTEKGKYVELRCDPISGHTALYWYRQSLGQGPEFLIYFQGTGAADDSGLPNDRFFAVRPEGSVSTLKIQRTERGDSAVYLCASSLDRGSTEAFFGQGTRLTVV.

This clonotype has more than one count but fewer than ten. The chain combines TRBV27 with TRBJ1-2; 10 bases map to TRBD1. This CDR3 is 15 amino acids long. CDR1 and CDR2 from the germline V gene are MNHEY and SMNVEV (reference sequence). Germline trimming cut 5 bases from V and 4 bases from J; bases unmatched to any gene: 7. CDR3 region: CASSEAGTGVYGYTF. CDR3 coding DNA: TGTGCCAGCAGTGAAGCCGGGACAGGGGTCTATGGCTACACCTTC.

The gene calls are TRBV4-3 and TRBJ1-2; 7 positions agree with TRBD1. Germline loops: CDR1 LGHNA, CDR2 YSLEER. After removal of 0 bases from V and 6 bases from J, the junction contained 10 bases not matched to a gene. This CDR3 has 16 residues. The CDR3: CASSQDFREQGHGYTF. The CDR3 coding sequence is TGCGCCAGCAGCCAAGACTTCCGCGAACAGGGGCATGGCTACACCTTC.

This clonotype was counted ten times or more. The chain has TRBV12-3 or TRBV12-4 and TRBJ2-3; the match to TRBD1 covers 8 bases. V shed 6 bases, J shed 3 bases, and the junction held 8 bases outside the gene matches. The CDR3 covers 15 residues. CDR3 in amino acids: CASRFRDRPTDTQYF. For the CDR3, the DNA is TGTGCCAGCAGATTCCGGGACAGGCCGACAGATACGCAGTATTTT.

Many counts were recorded for this clonotype. The rearrangement joins TRBV12-3 or TRBV12-4 to TRBJ2-2, with D unresolved. V was clipped by 6 bases and J by 5 bases, with 10 bases between them. The CDR3 contains 13 residues. CDR3 amino acids: CASRSTVTGELFF. CDR3 DNA: TGTGCCAGCAGGTCGACGGTTACCGGGGAGCTGTTTTTT.

There are a few counts of this clonotype. J is TRBJ1-3 and V is TRBV11-2, with D tentatively TRBD1 (5 bases). Germline CDR1 is SGHAT and CDR2 is FQNNGV. The ends were cut back, 5 bases at V and 2 bases at J, with 10 bases in the middle. CDR3 length: 14 amino acids. The CDR3 here is CASSAGTPGNTIYF. The CDR3 nucleotides read TGTGCCAGCAGCGCCGGGACTCCTGGAAACACCATATATTTT.

As to this clonotype: A read error may account for a junction end that differs from germline. This chain joins TRBV19 and TRBJ1-5; tentative D call: TRBD1 (5 bases). CDR1 LNHDA and CDR2 SQIVND come from the germline V gene (reference sequence). CDR3 length: 13 residues. The CDR3 reads CASSGHSDQPQHF. CDR3 nucleotides: TGTGCCAGTAGTGGACATAGCGATCAGCCCCAGCATTTT.

The chain links TRBV19 to TRBJ2-7; 7 bases are shared with TRBD1. The CDR3 runs 16 residues. CDR1 LNHDA and CDR2 SQIVND come from the germline V gene (reference sequence). V was pared by 5 bases and J by 0 bases, with 10 bases of the junction left unmatched. CDR3 DNA sequence: TGTGCCAGTAGTGCCCTCCGGGACAGAGTCTCCTACGAGCAGTACTTC. Its protein is CASSALRDRVSYEQYF.

This clonotype turned up a few times. J is TRBJ1-2 and V is TRBV11-2; D is unresolved. V was clipped by 3 bases and J by 0 bases, with 14 bases between them. In germline, CDR1 is SGHAT, CDR2 FQNNGV. This CDR3 region has 16 residues. The CDR3 bases are TGTGCCAGCAGCTTTAGGACCGGTTCCCCTAACTATGGCTACACCTTC. It is translated as CASSFRTGSPNYGYTF. The full variable domain, with the rest looked up from reference TRBV11-2 and TRBJ1-2, is EAGVAQSPRYKIIEKRQSVAFWCNPISGHATLYWYQQILGQGPKLLIQFQNNGVVDDSQLPKDRFSAERLKGVDSTLKIQPAKLEDSAVYLCASSFRTGSPNYGYTFGSGTRLTVV.